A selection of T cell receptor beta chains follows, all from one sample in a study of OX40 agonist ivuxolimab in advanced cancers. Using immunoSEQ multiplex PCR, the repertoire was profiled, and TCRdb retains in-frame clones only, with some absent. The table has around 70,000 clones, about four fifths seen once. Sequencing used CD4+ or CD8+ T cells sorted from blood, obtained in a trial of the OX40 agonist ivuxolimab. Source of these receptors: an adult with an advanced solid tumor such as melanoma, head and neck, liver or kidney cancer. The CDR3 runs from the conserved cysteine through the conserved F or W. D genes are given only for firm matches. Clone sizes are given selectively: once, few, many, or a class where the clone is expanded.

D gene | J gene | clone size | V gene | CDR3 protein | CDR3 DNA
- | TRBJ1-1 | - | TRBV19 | CAISGAGDEAFF | TGTGCCATTTCCGGGGCGGGGGATGAAGCTTTCTTT
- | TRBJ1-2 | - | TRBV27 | CASSPSVRDYGYTF | TGTGCCAGCAGTCCCAGTGTCAGGGACTATGGCTACACCTTC
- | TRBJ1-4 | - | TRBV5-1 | CASRSDMVLNEKLFF | TGCGCCAGCAGAAGCGACATGGTCCTAAATGAAAAACTGTTTTTT
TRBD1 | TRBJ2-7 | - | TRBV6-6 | CASRDPGQGNYEQYF | TGTGCCAGCAGAGACCCGGGACAGGGGAATTACGAGCAGTACTTC
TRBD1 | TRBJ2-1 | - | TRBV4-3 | CASSQDRGTNEQFF | TGCGCCAGCAGCCAGGACAGGGGGACCAATGAGCAGTTCTTC
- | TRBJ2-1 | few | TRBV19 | CASSMVYLTGQFF | TGTGCCAGTAGTATGGTCTACCTTACAGGGCAGTTCTTC
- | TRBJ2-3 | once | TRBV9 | CASSVDTDTQYF | TGTGCCAGCAGCGTAGACACAGATACGCAGTATTTT
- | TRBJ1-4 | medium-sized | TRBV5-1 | CASSLDGNGKKLFF | TGCGCCAGCAGCTTGGACGGAAACGGGAAAAAACTGTTTTTT
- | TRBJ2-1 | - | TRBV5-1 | CASSLWGRGSHNEQFF | TGCGCCAGCAGCTTGTGGGGTAGAGGTTCACACAATGAGCAGTTCTTC
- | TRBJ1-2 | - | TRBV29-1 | CSMTDNYGYTF | TGCAGCATGACAGATAACTATGGCTACACCTTC
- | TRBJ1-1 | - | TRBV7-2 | CASSLQGFGNEAFF | TGTGCCAGCAGCTTACAAGGTTTTGGGAATGAAGCTTTCTTT
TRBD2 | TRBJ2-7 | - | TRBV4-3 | CASSQVPQKLTSGSGAAGEQYF | TGCGCCAGCAGCCAAGTTCCCCAGAAGCTAACTAGCGGGAGCGGTGCGGCGGGCGAGCAGTACTTC
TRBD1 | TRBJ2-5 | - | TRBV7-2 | CASTDRGRIEETQYF | TGTGCCAGCACCGACAGGGGGCGGATCGAAGAGACCCAGTACTTC
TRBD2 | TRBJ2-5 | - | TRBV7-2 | CASSPQGTSGSQETQYF | TGTGCCAGCAGCCCCCAAGGGACTAGCGGGAGTCAAGAGACCCAGTACTTC
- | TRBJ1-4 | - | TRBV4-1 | CASSQSTGPTNEKLFF | TGCGCCAGCAGCCAATCAACAGGGCCAACTAATGAAAAACTGTTTTTT
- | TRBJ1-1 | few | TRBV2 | CASYKDLNTEAFF | TGTGCCAGCTACAAGGACTTGAACACTGAAGCTTTCTTT
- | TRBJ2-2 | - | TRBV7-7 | CASSASLGGELFF | TGTGCCAGCAGCGCCAGTTTGGGTGGGGAGCTGTTTTTT
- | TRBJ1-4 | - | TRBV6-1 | CASSEDHLGLGEKLFF | TGTGCCAGCAGTGAGGACCACTTAGGGCTGGGGGAAAAACTGTTTTTT
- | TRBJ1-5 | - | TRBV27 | CASSFSGVQPQHF | TGTGCCAGCAGTTTTTCCGGGGTCCAGCCCCAGCATTTT
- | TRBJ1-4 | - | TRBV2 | CASRPRTGEKLFF | TGTGCCAGCAGACCCCGGACCGGAGAAAAACTGTTTTTT
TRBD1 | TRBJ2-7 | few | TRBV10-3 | CAISPLDRVFYEQYF | TGTGCCATCAGCCCTCTAGACAGGGTATTCTACGAGCAGTACTTC
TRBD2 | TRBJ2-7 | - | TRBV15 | CATSREASGTYEQYF | TGTGCCACCAGCAGAGAGGCTAGCGGGACCTACGAGCAGTACTTC
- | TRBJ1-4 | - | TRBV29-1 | CSVRQGYGEKLFF | TGCAGCGTTCGGCAGGGGTATGGTGAAAAACTGTTTTTT
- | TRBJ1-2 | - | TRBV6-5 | CASSLLTAKGYGYTF | TGTGCCAGCAGTTTGCTGACAGCCAAGGGCTATGGCTACACCTTC
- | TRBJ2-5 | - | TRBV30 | CAWSAGYLETQYF | TGTGCCTGGAGTGCGGGCTACCTGGAGACCCAGTACTTC
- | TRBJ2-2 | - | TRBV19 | CASSNLWRNTGELFF | TGTGCCAGTAGTAATCTCTGGAGGAACACCGGGGAGCTGTTTTTT
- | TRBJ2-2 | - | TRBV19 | CASMVSRNTGELFF | TGTGCCAGTATGGTGTCCAGGAACACCGGGGAGCTGTTTTTT
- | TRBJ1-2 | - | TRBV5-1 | CASSLAGTHGYTF | TGCGCCAGCAGCTTGGCCGGGACACACGGCTACACCTTC
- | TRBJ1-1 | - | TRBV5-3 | CARSAVQGKRQTMNTEAFF | TGTGCCAGAAGCGCGGTTCAGGGAAAGAGACAAACTATGAACACTGAAGCTTTCTTT
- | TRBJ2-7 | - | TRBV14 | CASSQNWGETYEQYF | TGTGCCAGCAGCCAAAATTGGGGTGAGACCTACGAGCAGTACTTC
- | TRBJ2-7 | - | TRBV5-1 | CASSLTGLSQGHEQYF | TGCGCCAGCAGCTTGACGGGTCTCTCCCAGGGCCACGAGCAGTACTTC
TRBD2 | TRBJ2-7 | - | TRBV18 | CASSSGAAGGASSYEQYF | TGTGCCAGCTCATCAGGGGCAGCGGGAGGTGCCAGCTCCTACGAGCAGTACTTC
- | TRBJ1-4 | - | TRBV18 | CASSWGRGHEKLFF | TGTGCCAGCTCCTGGGGGAGAGGACATGAAAAACTGTTTTTT
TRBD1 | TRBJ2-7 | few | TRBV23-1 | CASRISGQKTYEQYF | TGCGCCAGCAGGATCTCGGGACAGAAGACCTACGAGCAGTACTTC
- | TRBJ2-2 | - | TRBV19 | CASSIGSGSKTGELFF | TGTGCCAGTAGTATAGGGTCCGGGAGCAAGACCGGGGAGCTGTTTTTT
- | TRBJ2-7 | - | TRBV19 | CASSTHLRLEQYF | TGTGCCAGTAGTACCCACCTCCGTCTGGAGCAGTACTTC
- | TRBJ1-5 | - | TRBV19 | CASRRTGLSNQPQHF | TGTGCCAGTAGAAGAACAGGGCTGAGCAATCAGCCCCAGCATTTT
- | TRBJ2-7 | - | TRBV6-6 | CASSSAPPGGYEQYF | TGTGCCAGCAGCTCAGCACCGCCTGGGGGCTACGAGCAGTACTTC
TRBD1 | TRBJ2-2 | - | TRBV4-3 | CASSQEGGQGAIPGELFF | TGCGCCAGCAGCCAAGAAGGGGGACAGGGGGCGATCCCCGGGGAGCTGTTTTTT
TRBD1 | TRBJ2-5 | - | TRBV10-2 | CASSRTGTDPEAQYF | TGCGCCAGCAGTAGAACCGGGACAGACCCGGAGGCCCAGTACTTC
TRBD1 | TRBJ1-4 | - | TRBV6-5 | CASSPGTALNEKLFF | TGTGCCAGCAGTCCGGGGACAGCGCTTAATGAAAAACTGTTTTTT
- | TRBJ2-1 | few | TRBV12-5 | CASGLVPFWDEQFF | TGTGCTAGTGGTTTGGTTCCTTTTTGGGATGAGCAGTTCTTC
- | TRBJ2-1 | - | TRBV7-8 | CASRPQLDPDEQFF | TGTGCCAGCAGGCCTCAACTAGACCCCGATGAGCAGTTCTTC
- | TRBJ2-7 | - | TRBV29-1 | CSVSDGSYEQYF | TGCAGCGTATCCGACGGATCCTACGAGCAGTACTTC
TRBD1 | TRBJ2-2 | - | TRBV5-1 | CASSLGGASGELFF | TGCGCCAGCAGCTTAGGGGGCGCATCCGGGGAGCTGTTTTTT